This T cell receptor beta chain was found in a study of blood T cell repertoires in COVID-19. Overall study: Researchers got acute and convalescent COVID-19 samples from the United States, Italy and Spain. Sources were T cells, B-cell-depleted T cells, or PBMCs; the material itself was cDNA or gDNA.

Original methodology: Estimation of nucleated cell counts was performed using reference gene primer amplification. Data came from immunoSEQ multiplex PCR; TCRdb stores just in-frame clones and leaves some out. The DNA was the basis for D and trimming; V, J and clone size are from that table. The data show 110,000 or so clones, 70% to 90% seen once. The CDR3 runs 17 residues. V was clipped by 8 bases and J by 5 bases, with 26 bases between them. Germline V lookup: CDR1 ENHRY, CDR2 SYGVKD. The V call is TRBV10-3, the J call TRBJ2-3, with D possibly TRBD1 on 6 matching bases. The sample was peripheral blood. The sequence came from a man aged 35 to 55 with acute or convalescent COVID-19. CDR3 loop: CAIGSPRRQARGDTQYF. The CDR3 DNA is TGTGCCATCGGATCTCCCCGTAGACAGGCCAGGGGAGATACGCAGTATTTT.